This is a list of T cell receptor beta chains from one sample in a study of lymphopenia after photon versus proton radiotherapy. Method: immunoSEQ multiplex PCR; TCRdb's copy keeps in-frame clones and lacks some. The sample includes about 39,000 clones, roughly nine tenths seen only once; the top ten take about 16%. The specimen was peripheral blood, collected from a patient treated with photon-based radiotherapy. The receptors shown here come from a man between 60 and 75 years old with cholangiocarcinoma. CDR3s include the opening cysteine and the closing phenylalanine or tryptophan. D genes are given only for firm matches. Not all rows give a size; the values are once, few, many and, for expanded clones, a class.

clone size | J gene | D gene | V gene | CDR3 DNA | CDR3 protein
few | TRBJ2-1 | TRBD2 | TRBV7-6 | TGTGCCAGCAGCTTAGTCGGGCTAGCGGGGGGGCCCTTTGATGAGCAGTTCTTC | CASSLVGLAGGPFDEQFF
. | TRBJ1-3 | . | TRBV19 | TGTGCCAGTACCAATCGGGGGCACTCTGGAAACACCATATATTTT | CASTNRGHSGNTIYF
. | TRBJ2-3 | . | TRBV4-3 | TGCGCCAGCAGATTAGACCGACTCAATACCACAGATACGCAGTATTTT | CASRLDRLNTTDTQYF
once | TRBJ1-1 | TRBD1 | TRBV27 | TGTGCCAGCAGTTTTTACAGGGGGCCGTTGAACACTGAAGCTTTCTTT | CASSFYRGPLNTEAFF
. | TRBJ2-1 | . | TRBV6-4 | TGTGCCAGCAGTGCCGAGTCGGTCGGGGAGCAGTTCTTC | CASSAESVGEQFF
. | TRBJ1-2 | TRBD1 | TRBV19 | TGTGCCAGTAGTGGACAGGGCATTGATGGCTACACCTTC | CASSGQGIDGYTF
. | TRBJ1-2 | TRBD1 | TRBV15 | TGTGCCACCAGTTACGACAGGGGGGATTATGGCTACACCTTC | CATSYDRGDYGYTF
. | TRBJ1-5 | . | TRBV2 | TGTGCCAGCAGTGCCCCGGGACCTACGCCGACCCAGCATTTT | CASSAPGPTPTQHF
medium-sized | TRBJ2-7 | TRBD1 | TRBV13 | TGTGCCAGCAGCTTAGTAAGGGGGCACGAGCAGTACTTC | CASSLVRGHEQYF
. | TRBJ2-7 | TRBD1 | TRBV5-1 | TGCGCCAGCAGCTTTGGGACAGGGCTAAGCTACGAGCAGTACTTC | CASSFGTGLSYEQYF
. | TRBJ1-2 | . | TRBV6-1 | TGTGCCAGCATCTTTAGGGGTGACTATGGCTACACCTTC | CASIFRGDYGYTF
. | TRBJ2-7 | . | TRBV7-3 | TGTGCCAGCAGCCAGGGTCCGGGTATTACCTACGAGCAGTACTTC | CASSQGPGITYEQYF
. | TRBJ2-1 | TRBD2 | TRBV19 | TGTGCCAGTAGTCCTAAGCGGGAGACCTACAATGAGCAGTTCTTC | CASSPKRETYNEQFF
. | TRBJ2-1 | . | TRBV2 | TGTGCCAGCAGTGCTGTCTCTGGGGGACCGTACAATGAGCAGTTCTTC | CASSAVSGGPYNEQFF
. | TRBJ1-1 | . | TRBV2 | TGTGCCAGCCGCAGGGGTGCGAACACTGAAGCTTTCTTT | CASRRGANTEAFF
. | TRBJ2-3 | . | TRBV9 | TGTGCCAGCAGCGTTGGAACGGATACGCAGTATTTT | CASSVGTDTQYF
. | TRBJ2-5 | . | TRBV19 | TGTGCCAGTAGTATAGGCAATGCGGAGACCCAGTACTTC | CASSIGNAETQYF
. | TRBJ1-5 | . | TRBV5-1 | TGCGCCAGCAGCTTGGGTGGAGACAATCAGCCCCAGCATTTT | CASSLGGDNQPQHF
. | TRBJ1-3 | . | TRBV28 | TGTGCCAGCAGTTTTACAGGAAACACCATATATTTT | CASSFTGNTIYF
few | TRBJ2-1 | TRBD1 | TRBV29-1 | TGCAGCGTTGAGTCGGGACAGGGGCAGTTCTTC | CSVESGQGQFF
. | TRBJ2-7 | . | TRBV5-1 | TGCGCCAGCAGCTTGGGGGGGCTCGGGGCCTACGAGCAGTACTTC | CASSLGGLGAYEQYF
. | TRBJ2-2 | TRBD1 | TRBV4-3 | TGCGCCAGCAGCCAAGATCCGACAGGGGGGGTTGCCGGGGAGCTGTTTTTT | CASSQDPTGGVAGELFF
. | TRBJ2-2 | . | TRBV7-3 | TGTGCCAGCGCTAGAGGGCAGAACACCGGGGAGCTGTTTTTT | CASARGQNTGELFF
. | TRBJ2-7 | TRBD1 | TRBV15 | TGTGCCACCAGCAGGCCGACAGGGATGTACGAGCAGTACTTC | CATSRPTGMYEQYF
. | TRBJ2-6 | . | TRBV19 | TGTGCCAGTAGTATGCTGGGCTCTGGGGCCAACGTCCTGACTTTC | CASSMLGSGANVLTF
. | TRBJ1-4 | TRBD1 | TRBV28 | TGTGCCAGCAGTCCCCGATTGGGACAGGGGGGGGGTTTTAATGAAAAACTGTTTTTT | CASSPRLGQGGGFNEKLFF
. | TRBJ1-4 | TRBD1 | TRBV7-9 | TGTGCCAGCAGCTTGGTGGAGGGGGCTGAAAAACTGTTTTTT | CASSLVEGAEKLFF
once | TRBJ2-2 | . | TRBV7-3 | TGTGCCAGCAGCTTGAGCAGGAACACCGGGGAGCTGTTTTTT | CASSLSRNTGELFF
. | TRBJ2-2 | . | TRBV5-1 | TGCGCCAGCAGCACCCGAGTAGAGGGCACCGGGGAGCTGTTTTTT | CASSTRVEGTGELFF
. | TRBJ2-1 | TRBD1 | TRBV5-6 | TGTGCCAGCAGCGCGTCAGGGGGACGAAGGAATGAGCAGTTCTTC | CASSASGGRRNEQFF
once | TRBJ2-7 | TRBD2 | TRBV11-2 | TGTGCCAGCAGCCCCGGACTAGGCCAAGCCTACGAGCAGTACTTC | CASSPGLGQAYEQYF
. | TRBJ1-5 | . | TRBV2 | TGTGCCAGCAGTGCAGGGCCTAGCAATCAGCCCCAGCATTTT | CASSAGPSNQPQHF
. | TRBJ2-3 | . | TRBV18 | TGTGCCAGCTCACCAACGTTAGGGGTGGTCACAGATACGCAGTATTTT | CASSPTLGVVTDTQYF
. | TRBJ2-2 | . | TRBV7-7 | TGTGCTAGCAGCTTACCCTCCACCGGGGAGCTGTTTTTT | CASSLPSTGELFF
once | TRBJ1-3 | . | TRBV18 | TGTGCCAGCTCACCACCGGGACAACCTGGAAACACCATATATTTT | CASSPPGQPGNTIYF
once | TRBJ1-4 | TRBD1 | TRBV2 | TGTGCCAGCAGTCAAGGACAGGGTGGAAATGAAAAACTGTTTTTT | CASSQGQGGNEKLFF
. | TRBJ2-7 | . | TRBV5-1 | TGCGCCAGCAGCTTGGAACAGGTAGGCGAGCAGTACTTC | CASSLEQVGEQYF
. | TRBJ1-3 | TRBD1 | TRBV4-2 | TGTGCCAGCAGCAAGACCGGGACAGACTCCTCTGGAAACACCATATATTTT | CASSKTGTDSSGNTIYF
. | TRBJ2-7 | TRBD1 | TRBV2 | TGTGCCAGCAGTAGTGACAGGGGATCCTACGAGCAGTACTTC | CASSSDRGSYEQYF
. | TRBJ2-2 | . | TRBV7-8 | TGTGCCAGCAGCTCCCTCGGGGGTCCACCTACCGGGGAGCTGTTTTTT | CASSSLGGPPTGELFF
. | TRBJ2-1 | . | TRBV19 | TGTGCCAGTAGTATGAGGCTGGATTACAATGAGCAGTTCTTC | CASSMRLDYNEQFF
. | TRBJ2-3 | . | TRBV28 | TGTGCCAGCAGTAACGGACTGATTCCCACAGATACGCAGTATTTT | CASSNGLIPTDTQYF
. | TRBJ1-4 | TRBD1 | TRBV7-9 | TGTGCCAAAACCCGACCTACAGGGGGCGGAGGTGAAAAACTGTTTTTT | CAKTRPTGGGGEKLFF
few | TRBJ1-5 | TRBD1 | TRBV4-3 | TGCGCCAGCAGCCAAGTTCACAGGGGGGATCAGCCCCAGCATTTT | CASSQVHRGDQPQHF
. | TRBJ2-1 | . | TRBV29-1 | TGCAGCGTCTACGTGACAGGAGGCAGCGATGAGCAGTTCTTC | CSVYVTGGSDEQFF
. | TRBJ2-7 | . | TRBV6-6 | TGTGCCAGCAGTCACAGCTACGAGCAGTACTTC | CASSHSYEQYF
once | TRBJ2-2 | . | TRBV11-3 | TGTGCCAGCAGCCAGGCGAGAGTCGGGGAGCTGTTTTTT | CASSQARVGELFF
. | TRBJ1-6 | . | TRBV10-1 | TGCGCCAGCAGTGAGTCGGGGGGACCACCCCTCCACTTT | CASSESGGPPLHF
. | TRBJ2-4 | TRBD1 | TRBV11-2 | TGTGCCAGCACCAATACAGGGGTAGCCAAAAACATTCAGTACTTC | CASTNTGVAKNIQYF
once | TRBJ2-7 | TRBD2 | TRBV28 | TGTGCCAGCAGGTCACGCGGGGGTACCCCTTACGAGCAGTACTTC | CASRSRGGTPYEQYF
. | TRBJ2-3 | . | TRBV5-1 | TGCGCCAGCAGCTCCTCCCCTAACACAGATACGCAGTATTTT | CASSSSPNTDTQYF
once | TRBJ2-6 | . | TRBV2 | TGTGCCAGCATGGTTCCTGGAGGTGGGGCCAACGTCCTGACTTTC | CASMVPGGGANVLTF
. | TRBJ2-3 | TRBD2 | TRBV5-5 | TGTGCCAGCCGGCCTAGCGGGATCACAGATACGCAGTATTTT | CASRPSGITDTQYF
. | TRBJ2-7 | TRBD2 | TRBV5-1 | TGCGCCAGCAGCTTGGGCGGTCTAGCGGGAGCCAAGCAGTACTTC | CASSLGGLAGAKQYF